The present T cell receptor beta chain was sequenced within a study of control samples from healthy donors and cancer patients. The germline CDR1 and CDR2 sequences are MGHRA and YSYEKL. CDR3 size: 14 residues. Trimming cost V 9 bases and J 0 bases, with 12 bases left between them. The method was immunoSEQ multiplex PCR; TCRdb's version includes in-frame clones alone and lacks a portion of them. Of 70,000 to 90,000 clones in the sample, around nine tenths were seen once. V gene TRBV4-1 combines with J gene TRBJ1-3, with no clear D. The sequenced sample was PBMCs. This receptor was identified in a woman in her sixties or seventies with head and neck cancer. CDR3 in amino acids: CAREDRSSGNTIYF. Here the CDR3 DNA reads TGCGCCAGGGAGGATAGGAGCTCTGGAAACACCATATATTTT.